This paragraph reports one T cell receptor (beta chain). What it recognizes is unknown. The entry originates in a study of CD8+ T cells in alopecia areata. Study outcomes and limitations: Mouse data revealed clearer TCR sharing than patient data did, a gap possibly tied to HLA. Sequenced scalp T cells also include alphabeta T cells resident in normal skin. Compared with normal scalp, lesional scalp had higher clonality and more expanded CD8+ clones.

With V trimmed by 2 bases and J by 5 bases, 4 bases remained unmatched. There are 15 residues in the CDR3. Germline V gene data show CDR1 as SGHRS and CDR2 as YFSETQ. CD4+ and CD8+ T cells were sorted from PBMCs. It was cDNA, reverse transcribed from extracted RNA, that served as the sequencing template. Assay: immunoSEQ multiplex PCR; the TCRdb copy retains only in-frame clones and omits some. The sample has 150,000 or so clones, 55% seen once. The chain recombines TRBV5-1 with TRBJ2-1, with 10 bases matching TRBD1. This TCR derives from a human donor in good health. Sequenced material: CD4+ T cells sorted from blood. The CDR3 region has the DNA TGCGCCAGCAGCTTAGGGACAGGGGCAAACAATGAGCAGTTCTTC. Its protein is CASSLGTGANNEQFF.